This T cell receptor beta chain was obtained from a study of T-cell reconstitution after alpha-beta-depleted transplantation in children. General study findings and limits: Elevated TCRbeta diversity at day 60 was traced, in some patients, to surviving recipient T cells and thymic progenitors.

This clonotype was detected a few times. Its antigen remains unknown. The CDR3 runs to 15 residues. Germline V CDR1 and CDR2: SGHTA, FQGNSA. V dropped 5 bases and J dropped 2; count of bases not matched to a gene: 3. Unique molecular identifiers were incorporated into the prepared TCRbeta library. Each CDR3 protein gets one entry after TCRdb re-called the PCR reads with MiXCR. The table includes 28,000 or so distinct CDR3 sequences, 15% to 20% detected once. The receptor's source is a male patient between 2 and 9 years old who had a stem cell transplant for acute lymphoblastic leukemia, so the T cells may come from the graft donor. This material consisted of PBMCs, mostly from graft donor cells, taken 60 days after TCRalphabeta/CD19-depleted stem cell transplant. This chain links TRBV7-2 with TRBJ2-5, with 12 bases aligning to TRBD2. The CDR3 region has the DNA TGTGCCAGCAGCCTAGGACTAGCGGGGCAAGAGACCCAGTACTTC. This sequence encodes CASSLGLAGQETQYF.